This T cell receptor beta chain comes out of a study of neurological immune-mediated disorders (dated by TCRdb to 2018 to 2020). Notes on the research overall: Of the roughly 34 multiple sclerosis patients, about 31 had relapsing-remitting MS and 3 had secondary progressive MS. The study compared peripheral blood TCR-beta repertoires of HTLV-I-associated myelopathy (HAM/TSP) patients, multiple sclerosis patients and healthy controls using UMI-based sequencing. The approximately 100 TCR-beta libraries included longitudinal samples, technical triplicates and paired sorted CD4+ and CD8+ T-cell subsets alongside PBMC samples. The cohort was made up of about 65 subjects, consisting of 15 or so HAM/TSP patients, 35 or so multiple sclerosis patients and around 20 healthy controls. What the research found in general, with its limitations: In phylogenetic analysis, the repertoires of 18 of 34 MS patients grouped into a cluster of related CDR3 sequences, which suggests a possible signature at the repertoire level. TCR clonal expansion was highest in HAM/TSP patients and lowest in MS patients, with MS patients falling below even healthy controls. No clinical or MRI features were associated with the MS cluster, and the authors said that larger cohorts are needed. Across subjects, expanded clones never shared an identical CDR3 amino acid sequence, which suggests that the TCR-beta repertoires in every group were private.

This clonotype was detected many times. The antigen this receptor binds is unknown. The record has no base qualities; no much larger clone is one base away. For unsorted PBMC libraries, 2 million PBMCs were used after storage in RNAlater at -80 degrees C until RNA extraction. The multiple sclerosis patients were enrolled in a US clinical protocol that used magnetic resonance imaging to evaluate disease progression. Peripheral blood was subjected to Ficoll-Hypaque density gradient centrifugation to isolate PBMCs, which were then cryopreserved in liquid nitrogen. There are 15 amino acids in the CDR3, from cysteine to phenylalanine inclusive. Only the CDR3 DNA stays, 45 bases, in frame from base 1. V is cut by 6 bases and J by 2 bases, and the space between the germline ends is 16 bases. The germline V gene encodes CDR1 MNHEY and CDR2 SMNVEV (reference sequence). cDNA synthesis used template-switch 5'RACE with a primer carrying a 10-nucleotide random unique molecular identifier tagging each TCR transcript. Each sequencing run produced over 200 million TCR-beta sequences covering 15-18 subjects. Total RNA was extracted with the RNeasy kit. TCR-beta VDJ regions were amplified with primers for the TCR constant region and the 5'RACE anchor, using the KAPA Real-time Library Amplification kit. A first PCR added sample indexes and Illumina adaptors, after which a second PCR increased the library yield. After purification with Ampure beads, the TCR product of roughly 650 bp was size-selected on a 2% E-gel SizeSelection system. Before pooling, library quality was assessed on a Bioanalyzer, concentration was determined with Qubit, and library quantification was performed with the Kapa Library Quantification kit. An Illumina HiSeq 2500 sequenced the libraries paired-end 2 x 150 bp. To increase sequence diversity, about 25-30% phiX was spiked into each library pool. In the paper's pipeline: Quality-filtered reads were processed with the UMI-based MiGEC pipeline, which removed over 75% of raw TCR sequences during error correction. VDJ genes were aligned to IMGT germline references, and each clonotype was defined by a unique CDR3 amino acid sequence together with V-J genes. VDJtools evaluated clonal expansion, Shannon diversity and CDR3 relatedness (CalcPairwiseDistances, ClusterSamples); CLCbio workbench built phylogenetic trees. A clone was classed as expanded if it had 8 or more unique UMIs, a cutoff based on coefficient-of-variation modelling across technical triplicates. In-frame beta chains were kept once TCRdb had trimmed the public reads at Q25 with fastp and called clones with MiXCR. All rows with the same CDR3 protein become a single entry with the most common DNA and genes. The authors' filters were not applied to this entry. The sample table contains tens of thousands of distinct CDR3 sequences; only one count was recorded for 2.5% to 3% of them. Of the sample, 0.9% to 1.4% is held by the ten largest clones.

This receptor chain uses TRBV27 and TRBJ1-1; TRBD1 is perhaps the D gene, given 5 matching bases. The sample taken for sequencing was PBMCs. This sequence was found in a woman in her thirties with multiple sclerosis. The nucleotides read TGTGCCAGCAGCAAGACTCGGACAACTAACACTGAAGCTTTCTTT. Translation gives CASSKTRTTNTEAFF.